The 27 T cell receptor beta chains in this list originate from one sample, sequenced in a study of blood T cells in healthy people across ages. Primed by a sample-barcoded 5' primer and a J-beta primer mix, a second PCR proceeded for roughly 7 to 11 cycles. TCRdb analysed the 5' RACE reads with MiXCR anew, one entry per CDR3 protein. There are 1,500,000 or so distinct CDR3 sequences in the sample; roughly 43% occur only once, and less than 5% lies in the top ten. Sequencing was performed on blood. These receptor sequences come from a woman aged 18-29 years in good health.

The genes are TRBV7-2 and TRBJ2-3; D uncertain. Trimming removed 6 bases at V and 7 bases at J, with 17 bases between. Germline loops: CDR1 SGHTA, CDR2 FQGNSA. The CDR3 spans 14 residues. The CDR3 DNA sequence: TGTGCCAGCAGTCCATCCTTACTGAGTCATACGCAGTATTTT. It specifies CASSPSLLSHTQYF. The full variable domain, completed using reference TRBV7-2 and TRBJ2-3, is GAGVSQSPSNKVTEKGKDVELRCDPISGHTALYWYRQSLGQGLEFLIYFQGNSAPDKSGLPSDRFSAERTGGSVSTLTIQRTQQEDSAVYLCASSPSLLSHTQYFGPGTRLTVL.

This clonotype was counted a few times. The chain employs TRBV4-1 and TRBJ2-1; 13 nucleotides agree with TRBD2. This CDR3 contains 21 residues. Per the germline V gene, CDR1 is MGHRA and CDR2 is YSYEKL. V lost 3 bases to trimming and J lost 0 bases; unmatched junction nucleotides: 14. CDR3 coding DNA: TGCGCCAGCAGCCACTCCCCAGGACTAGCGGGAGCCTCCACCTCCTACAATGAGCAGTTCTTC. It specifies CASSHSPGLAGASTSYNEQFF.

This clonotype has a single count. V usage is TRBV18 and J usage is TRBJ2-1; D not resolved. Germline V CDR1 and CDR2: KGHSH, LQKENI. CDR3 length: 14 amino acids. The V gene lost 3 bases and the J gene lost 5 bases, with 11 bases spanning the gap. The CDR3 loop reads CASSPNTAHNEQFF. For the CDR3, the DNA is TGTGCCAGCTCACCTAATACGGCGCACAATGAGCAGTTCTTC.

This clonotype was seen only a few times. The chain links TRBV7-2 to TRBJ2-3, with 8 positions matching TRBD1. Per germline, CDR1 SGHTA and CDR2 FQGNSA. CDR3 size: 16 residues. The V segment lost 4 bases and the J segment 3 bases; nucleotides outside the gene matches: 9. Here the CDR3 reads CASSSRQGKPTDTQYF. The CDR3 DNA reads as TGTGCCAGCAGCTCCCGACAGGGGAAACCGACAGATACGCAGTATTTT.

This clonotype has only a few counts. This chain uses TRBV20-1 with TRBJ1-2; D not resolved. CDR3 length: 13 residues. The V end lost 0 bases, the J end lost 5 bases, and 10 bases lay between the germline ends. The germline gives CDR1 DFQATT, CDR2 SNEGSKA (reference sequence). CDR3 nucleotide sequence: TGCAGTGCTAGAGATCTTGCAAAGTATGGCTACACCTTC. Encoded protein: CSARDLAKYGYTF.

This sequence joins TRBV30 and TRBJ2-1; weak D call: TRBD1 (5 bases). The germline gives CDR1 GTSNPN, CDR2 SVGIG (reference sequence). This CDR3 comprises 14 residues. The V gene lost 5 bases and the J gene lost 0 bases, with 11 bases spanning the gap. In nucleotides, the CDR3 is TGTGCCTGGGACCCAGGGTTCTCCTACAATGAGCAGTTCTTC. Translation: CAWDPGFSYNEQFF.

This clonotype showed up just a few times. The chain is built from TRBV14 and TRBJ2-1; 9 nucleotides line up with TRBD2. The CDR3 spans 15 residues. Germline V gives CDR1 SGHDN, CDR2 FVKESK. V was pared by 4 bases and J by 5 bases, with 6 bases of the junction left unmatched. The CDR3 spells CASSRASGRHNEQFF. The CDR3 bases are TGTGCCAGCAGCCGGGCAAGCGGGAGGCACAATGAGCAGTTCTTC.

The genes are TRBV3-1 and TRBJ2-5, with D maybe TRBD2 (6 bases). The end of the DNA fits TRBJ2-7 better, so the J call may be wrong. The CDR3 length is 16 residues. CDR1 and CDR2 (germline): LGHDT, YNNKEL (reference sequence). Written as DNA, the CDR3 is TGTGCCAGCAGCCGCGCCGGGAGACTCGGATCATACGAGCAGTACTTC. Protein sequence: CASSRAGRLGSYEQYF.

The J gene is TRBJ2-5, the V gene TRBV10-3, with 9 nucleotides matching TRBD2. J was trimmed by 4 bases and V by 3 bases; bases with no gene match: 6. The CDR3 is 15 residues long. CDR1 and CDR2 from the germline V gene are ENHRY and SYGVKD. CDR3: CAISDGGGALETQYF. DNA of the CDR3: TGTGCCATCAGTGACGGCGGGGGGGCCTTAGAGACCCAGTACTTC.

This clonotype was counted only a few times. The gene calls are TRBV29-1 and TRBJ2-2; D tentatively reads TRBD1 or TRBD2 (5 bases each). The CDR3 contains 13 residues. Trimming took 6 bases from V and 5 from J, leaving 13 bases between them. Germline V lookup: CDR1 SQVTM, CDR2 ANQGSEA. In nucleotides, the CDR3 is TGCAGCGTAGGGACCAGAGAGACCGGGGAGCTGTTTTTT. Protein: CSVGTRETGELFF.

This clonotype was counted ten times or more. The chain carries TRBV28 and TRBJ2-7; 9 bases agree with TRBD2. With 3 bases clipped from V and 3 bases from J, the junction kept 6 bases outside the gene matches. The germline V gene encodes CDR1 MDHEN and CDR2 SYDVKM. The length of the CDR3 is 15 residues. As DNA, the CDR3 is TGTGCCAGCAGTTTTAGCGGGAGAAGGAACTACGAGCAGTACTTC. Its protein is CASSFSGRRNYEQYF.

This clonotype has just a few counts. The chain has TRBV7-2 and TRBJ1-4; 9 bases are shared with TRBD1. With V trimmed by 5 bases and J by 8 bases, 6 bases remained unmatched. The germline V gene has CDR1 SGHTA and CDR2 FQGNSA. This CDR3 has 14 amino acids. The CDR3 DNA follows: TGTGCCAGCAGCGTGGACAGGGGAGGGGAAAAACTGTTTTTT. Translated: CASSVDRGGEKLFF. The full variable domain, its missing parts supplied by reference TRBV7-2 and TRBJ1-4, is GAGVSQSPSNKVTEKGKDVELRCDPISGHTALYWYRQSLGQGLEFLIYFQGNSAPDKSGLPSDRFSAERTGGSVSTLTIQRTQQEDSAVYLCASSVDRGGEKLFFGSGTQLSVL.

The gene calls are TRBV6-5 and TRBJ1-2; a weak D match, TRBD1 (5 bases). The V end lost 5 bases, the J end lost 2 bases, and 15 bases lay between the germline ends. Looked up from germline, CDR1 is MNHEY and CDR2 is SVGAGI. CDR3 length: 15 residues. The CDR3 coding sequence is TGTGCCAGCAGTACTCACGGGACGGCAAACTATGGCTACACCTTC. Translating gives CASSTHGTANYGYTF.

This sequence joins TRBV2 and TRBJ2-1; D is ambiguous. V was shortened by 9 bases and J by 8 bases, with 17 bases between the two germline ends. The CDR3 is 13 amino acids. CDR1 and CDR2 from the germline V gene are SNHLY and FYNNEI. The CDR3 nucleotides are TGTGCCAGTTTCGGGCGCGTTTTGGATGAGCAGTTCTTC. Translated: CASFGRVLDEQFF.

V and J are TRBV25-1 and TRBJ2-3, with D unresolved. Per germline, CDR1 MGHDK and CDR2 SYGVNS. The V end lost 6 bases, the J end lost 6 bases, and 19 bases lay between the germline ends. The CDR3 is made up of 15 amino acids. CDR3 amino acids: CASRHLSRNRDTQYF. Here the CDR3 DNA reads TGTGCCAGCAGACATCTTAGCCGAAACCGGGATACGCAGTATTTT.

The V gene is TRBV9, the J gene TRBJ2-7, with 8 bases that match TRBD1. V was pared by 0 bases and J by 5 bases, with 7 bases of the junction left unmatched. CDR3 length equals 15 residues. Germline V lookup: CDR1 SGDLS, CDR2 YYNGEE. The chain's CDR3 is CASSVEGQALDEQYF. The CDR3 nucleotides are TGTGCCAGCAGCGTAGAGGGACAGGCCCTGGACGAGCAGTACTTC.

This clonotype was observed a handful of times. The genes are TRBV6-6 and TRBJ2-3; the match to TRBD2 covers 8 bases. The CDR3 extends over 15 amino acids. The germline CDR1 and CDR2 sequences are MNHNY and SVGAGI (reference sequence). Trimming cost V 2 bases and J 5 bases; bases outside gene matches: 6. CDR3 coding DNA: TGTGCCAGCAGTTACGGGGGACTAGATGGAGATACGCAGTATTTT. This translates into CASSYGGLDGDTQYF.

This chain links TRBV4-2 with TRBJ2-3, with TRBD2 matching over 7 bases. The length of the CDR3 is 17 residues. The V segment lost 0 bases and the J segment 2 bases; nucleotides outside the gene matches: 8. The V gene's germline CDR1 is LGHNA and CDR2 YNFKEQ. The CDR3 DNA is TGTGCCAGCAGCCAAGATACAGCGGGGTCCCTCACAGATACGCAGTATTTT. Its protein product is CASSQDTAGSLTDTQYF.

J is TRBJ2-1 and V is TRBV11-2; D not certain. V gave up 0 bases and J gave up 6 bases, with 9 bases separating them. The CDR3 spans 14 residues. Germline CDR1 and CDR2: SGHAT and FQNNGV. CDR3 sequence: CASSLEPRANEQFF. CDR3 coding DNA: TGTGCCAGCAGCTTAGAGCCCCGGGCCAATGAGCAGTTCTTC.

For the CDR3, the DNA is TGTGCCAGCACCCACATCCTAGCGGCCCAAGAGACCCAGTTCTTC. It codes for CASTHILAAQETQFF. V is TRBV11-2 and J is TRBJ2-1; 7 bases fit TRBD2. The CDR3 is 15 residues long. V was clipped by 7 bases and J by 13 bases; unmatched bases: 19. Germline CDR1 SGHAT, CDR2 FQNNGV.

This clonotype came up a few times. The chain joins TRBV20-1 to TRBJ2-7; D may be TRBD1 (6 bases). The CDR3 consists of 15 residues. V was trimmed by 7 bases and J by 3 bases, leaving 22 bases between them. Germline V gene data show CDR1 as DFQATT and CDR2 as SNEGSKA (reference sequence). CDR3 bases: TGCAGTGTTCCCGGTTGGGGGCTAGAAGGCTACGAGCAGTACTTC. Its translation is CSVPGWGLEGYEQYF.

The chain combines TRBV7-9 with TRBJ1-6, with D unresolved. V was clipped by 4 bases and J by 3 bases, with 10 bases between them. In germline, CDR1 is SEHNR, CDR2 FQNEAQ (reference sequence). The CDR3 covers 15 residues. This CDR3 is CASSSDRLYNSPLHF. CDR3 DNA: TGTGCCAGCAGCTCGGACCGACTCTATAATTCACCCCTCCACTTT.

This clonotype was counted a few times. The chain couples TRBV28 to TRBJ2-5; TRBD2 matches at 8 bases. J gave up 5 bases and V 6 bases, and 5 bases lay outside the gene matches. The CDR3 is 13 amino acids. The germline V gene encodes CDR1 MDHEN and CDR2 SYDVKM. The CDR3 coding sequence is TGTGCCAGCAGCACACCGGGGGGGGAGACCCAGTACTTC. Translation gives CASSTPGGETQYF.

This clonotype was detected only once. The V gene is TRBV4-3, the J gene TRBJ1-4, with D perhaps matching TRBD1 (5 bases). Germline assignment: CDR1 LGHNA and CDR2 YSLEER. Trimming took off 1 base at V and 4 bases at J, with 13 bases between the two ends. The CDR3 is made up of 16 amino acids. CDR3 region: CASSQGAGRINEKLFF. As DNA, the CDR3 is TGCGCCAGCAGCCAAGGGGCGGGACGGATTAATGAAAAACTGTTTTTT.

J is TRBJ2-1 and V is TRBV6-2 or TRBV6-3, with 12 bases aligning to TRBD2. The CDR3 sequence is 13 residues long. CDR1 MNHEY and CDR2 SVGEGT come from the germline V gene. V was pared by 7 bases and J by 14 bases, with 9 bases of the junction left unmatched. CDR3 region: CASTMTSGSSKFF. In DNA, the CDR3 is TGTGCCAGCACCATGACTAGCGGGAGTTCTAAGTTCTTC.

DNA for the CDR3: TGCGCCAGCAACGAAAGGGACAGCTACACTGAAGCTTTCTTT. Amino acids: CASNERDSYTEAFF. The J gene is TRBJ1-1, the V gene TRBV5-1, with 7 bases that match TRBD1. The CDR3 is made up of 14 amino acids. J was trimmed by 3 bases and V by 6 bases; bases with no gene match: 8. Germline CDR1 SGHRS, CDR2 YFSETQ.

This chain connects TRBV30 to TRBJ1-2; the D is unclear. V gave up 2 bases and J gave up 2 bases, with 9 bases separating them. The CDR3 length is 13 residues. Germline CDR1 GTSNPN, CDR2 SVGIG (reference sequence). The CDR3 nucleotides read TGTGCCTGGAGTCAATCCAGCAACTATGGCTACACCTTC. Translating it yields CAWSQSSNYGYTF.